Listed below are T cell receptor beta chains from one sample, sequenced in a study of blood T cell repertoires in COVID-19. Sequencing used immunoSEQ multiplex PCR; TCRdb keeps in-frame clones, though not all of them. The sample records nearly 15,000 clones, around 88% being singletons. The sequenced material came from peripheral blood. Receptors were obtained from a human donor in a cohort sampled during active COVID-19. CDR3s include the opening cysteine and the closing phenylalanine or tryptophan. A D gene is named only where the DNA matches it firmly. Expanded clones are given a class, and other clones once, few, many or no size at all.

TRBJ2-1 TRBV18 - TRBD1 15 TGTGCCAGCTCACGAGGGACAGGGGGAAATGATGAGCAGTTCTTC CASSRGTGGNDEQFF
TRBJ2-3 TRBV10-3 - TRBD2 19 TGTGCCATCAGTGACCAAACGCTCGGACTAGCGGGAGGACGCAATACGCAGTATTTT CAISDQTLGLAGGRNTQYF
TRBJ1-3 TRBV6-2/TRBV6-3 - - 15 TGTGCCAGCAGCTATCCCGGGACTGCAAGAAACACCATATATTTT CASSYPGTARNTIYF
TRBJ1-2 TRBV28 - TRBD1 15 TGTGCCAGCAGTTTCACACAGGGGGCTAACTATGGCTACACCTTC CASSFTQGANYGYTF
TRBJ2-7 TRBV28 - TRBD1 15 TGTGCCAGCAGTTCGTCAGGACAGGGAATATACGAGCAGTACTTC CASSSSGQGIYEQYF
TRBJ2-7 TRBV28 - TRBD2 15 TGTGCCAGCAGTTCCGGCCCTAGCGGATCCTACGAGCAGTACTTC CASSSGPSGSYEQYF
TRBJ2-7 TRBV27 - TRBD2 14 TGTGCCAGCGCACGAGGGACTAGCGCGTCCGAGCAGTACTTC CASARGTSASEQYF
TRBJ2-7 TRBV12-3/TRBV12-4 - TRBD1 13 TGTGCCAGCAGTTTGGGACAGGACCCTGGAGTCTACTTC CASSLGQDPGVYF
TRBJ2-2 TRBV5-4 - TRBD2 17 TGTGCCAGCAGCCGAACAACTAGCGGGAAAGACACCGGGGAGCTGTTTTTT CASSRTTSGKDTGELFF
TRBJ2-3 TRBV24-1 once TRBD2 16 TGTGCCACCAGTGACTTAGCGGGGGGTGGGCCAGATACGCAGTATTTT CATSDLAGGGPDTQYF
TRBJ1-1 TRBV28 - - 15 TGTGCCAGCAGTTTGGGGGACACGCTAAGCCGTGAAGCTTTCTTT CASSLGDTLSREAFF